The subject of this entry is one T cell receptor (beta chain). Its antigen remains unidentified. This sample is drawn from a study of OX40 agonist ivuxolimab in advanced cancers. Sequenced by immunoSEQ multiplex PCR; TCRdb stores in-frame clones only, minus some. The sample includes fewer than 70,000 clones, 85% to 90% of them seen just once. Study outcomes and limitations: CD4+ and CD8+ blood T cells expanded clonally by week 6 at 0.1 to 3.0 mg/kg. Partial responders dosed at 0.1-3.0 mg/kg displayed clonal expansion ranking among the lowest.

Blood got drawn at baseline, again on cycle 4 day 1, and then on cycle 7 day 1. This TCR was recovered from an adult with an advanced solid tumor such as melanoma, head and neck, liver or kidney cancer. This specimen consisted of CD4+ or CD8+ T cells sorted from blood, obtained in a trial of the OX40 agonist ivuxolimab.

The chain's CDR3 is CASSLRTSGGETQYF. CDR3 coding DNA: TGTGCCAGCAGTCTTCGGACTAGCGGGGGGGAGACCCAGTACTTC. This chain joins TRBV28 and TRBJ2-5; 14 nucleotides align to TRBD2. The trim removed 5 bases at V and 5 bases at J, leaving 4 bases unmatched. Germline values: CDR1 MDHEN, CDR2 SYDVKM. The CDR3 spans 15 residues.